The text below deals with one T cell receptor beta chain. The target antigen is unknown. Measured with immunoSEQ multiplex PCR; TCRdb has only the in-frame clones, and not every one. The sample shows fewer than 100,000 clones, 96% of them seen only once. Germline-derived CDR1 and CDR2 are MNHNS and SASEGT. V lost 6 bases, J lost 2 bases, and 4 bases stayed unmatched. This CDR3 spans 15 amino acids. Indicated time point: recipient sample about 28 days before transplant, after cytoreduction. This record belongs to a study of T cell clonotyping in hematopoietic cell transplantation. Whole-study results and caveats: No sorting was done, leaving CD4 and CD8 contributions mixed. After transplant, recipient diversity fell while pathologically expanded clonotypes grew through day 180.

The V and J genes are TRBV6-1 and TRBJ2-3, with 11 bases identical to TRBD2. The receptor was isolated from a woman aged 50 to 60 with acute myeloid leukemia. Some clones in this sample may be carry-over from other donors' samples. Here the sequenced sample was peripheral blood mononuclear cells, taken before stem cell transplant. The CDR3: CASSLAGGHTDTQYF. The CDR3 bases are TGTGCCAGCAGCCTAGCGGGGGGCCACACAGATACGCAGTATTTT.